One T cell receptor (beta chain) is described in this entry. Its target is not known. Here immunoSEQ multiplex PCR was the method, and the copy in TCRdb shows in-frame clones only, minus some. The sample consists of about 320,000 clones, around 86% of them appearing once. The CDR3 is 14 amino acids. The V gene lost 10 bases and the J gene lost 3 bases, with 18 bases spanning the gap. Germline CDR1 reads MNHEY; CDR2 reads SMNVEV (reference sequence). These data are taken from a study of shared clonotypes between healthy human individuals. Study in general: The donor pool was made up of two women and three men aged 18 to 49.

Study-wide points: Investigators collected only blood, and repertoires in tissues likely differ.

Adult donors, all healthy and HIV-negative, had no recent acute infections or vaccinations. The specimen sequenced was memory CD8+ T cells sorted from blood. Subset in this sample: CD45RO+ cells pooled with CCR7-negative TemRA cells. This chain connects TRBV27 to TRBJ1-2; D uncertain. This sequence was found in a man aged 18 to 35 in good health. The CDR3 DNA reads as TGTGCCACCTTTTCCCTGGCGAGTCACTATGGCTACACCTTC. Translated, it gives CATFSLASHYGYTF.